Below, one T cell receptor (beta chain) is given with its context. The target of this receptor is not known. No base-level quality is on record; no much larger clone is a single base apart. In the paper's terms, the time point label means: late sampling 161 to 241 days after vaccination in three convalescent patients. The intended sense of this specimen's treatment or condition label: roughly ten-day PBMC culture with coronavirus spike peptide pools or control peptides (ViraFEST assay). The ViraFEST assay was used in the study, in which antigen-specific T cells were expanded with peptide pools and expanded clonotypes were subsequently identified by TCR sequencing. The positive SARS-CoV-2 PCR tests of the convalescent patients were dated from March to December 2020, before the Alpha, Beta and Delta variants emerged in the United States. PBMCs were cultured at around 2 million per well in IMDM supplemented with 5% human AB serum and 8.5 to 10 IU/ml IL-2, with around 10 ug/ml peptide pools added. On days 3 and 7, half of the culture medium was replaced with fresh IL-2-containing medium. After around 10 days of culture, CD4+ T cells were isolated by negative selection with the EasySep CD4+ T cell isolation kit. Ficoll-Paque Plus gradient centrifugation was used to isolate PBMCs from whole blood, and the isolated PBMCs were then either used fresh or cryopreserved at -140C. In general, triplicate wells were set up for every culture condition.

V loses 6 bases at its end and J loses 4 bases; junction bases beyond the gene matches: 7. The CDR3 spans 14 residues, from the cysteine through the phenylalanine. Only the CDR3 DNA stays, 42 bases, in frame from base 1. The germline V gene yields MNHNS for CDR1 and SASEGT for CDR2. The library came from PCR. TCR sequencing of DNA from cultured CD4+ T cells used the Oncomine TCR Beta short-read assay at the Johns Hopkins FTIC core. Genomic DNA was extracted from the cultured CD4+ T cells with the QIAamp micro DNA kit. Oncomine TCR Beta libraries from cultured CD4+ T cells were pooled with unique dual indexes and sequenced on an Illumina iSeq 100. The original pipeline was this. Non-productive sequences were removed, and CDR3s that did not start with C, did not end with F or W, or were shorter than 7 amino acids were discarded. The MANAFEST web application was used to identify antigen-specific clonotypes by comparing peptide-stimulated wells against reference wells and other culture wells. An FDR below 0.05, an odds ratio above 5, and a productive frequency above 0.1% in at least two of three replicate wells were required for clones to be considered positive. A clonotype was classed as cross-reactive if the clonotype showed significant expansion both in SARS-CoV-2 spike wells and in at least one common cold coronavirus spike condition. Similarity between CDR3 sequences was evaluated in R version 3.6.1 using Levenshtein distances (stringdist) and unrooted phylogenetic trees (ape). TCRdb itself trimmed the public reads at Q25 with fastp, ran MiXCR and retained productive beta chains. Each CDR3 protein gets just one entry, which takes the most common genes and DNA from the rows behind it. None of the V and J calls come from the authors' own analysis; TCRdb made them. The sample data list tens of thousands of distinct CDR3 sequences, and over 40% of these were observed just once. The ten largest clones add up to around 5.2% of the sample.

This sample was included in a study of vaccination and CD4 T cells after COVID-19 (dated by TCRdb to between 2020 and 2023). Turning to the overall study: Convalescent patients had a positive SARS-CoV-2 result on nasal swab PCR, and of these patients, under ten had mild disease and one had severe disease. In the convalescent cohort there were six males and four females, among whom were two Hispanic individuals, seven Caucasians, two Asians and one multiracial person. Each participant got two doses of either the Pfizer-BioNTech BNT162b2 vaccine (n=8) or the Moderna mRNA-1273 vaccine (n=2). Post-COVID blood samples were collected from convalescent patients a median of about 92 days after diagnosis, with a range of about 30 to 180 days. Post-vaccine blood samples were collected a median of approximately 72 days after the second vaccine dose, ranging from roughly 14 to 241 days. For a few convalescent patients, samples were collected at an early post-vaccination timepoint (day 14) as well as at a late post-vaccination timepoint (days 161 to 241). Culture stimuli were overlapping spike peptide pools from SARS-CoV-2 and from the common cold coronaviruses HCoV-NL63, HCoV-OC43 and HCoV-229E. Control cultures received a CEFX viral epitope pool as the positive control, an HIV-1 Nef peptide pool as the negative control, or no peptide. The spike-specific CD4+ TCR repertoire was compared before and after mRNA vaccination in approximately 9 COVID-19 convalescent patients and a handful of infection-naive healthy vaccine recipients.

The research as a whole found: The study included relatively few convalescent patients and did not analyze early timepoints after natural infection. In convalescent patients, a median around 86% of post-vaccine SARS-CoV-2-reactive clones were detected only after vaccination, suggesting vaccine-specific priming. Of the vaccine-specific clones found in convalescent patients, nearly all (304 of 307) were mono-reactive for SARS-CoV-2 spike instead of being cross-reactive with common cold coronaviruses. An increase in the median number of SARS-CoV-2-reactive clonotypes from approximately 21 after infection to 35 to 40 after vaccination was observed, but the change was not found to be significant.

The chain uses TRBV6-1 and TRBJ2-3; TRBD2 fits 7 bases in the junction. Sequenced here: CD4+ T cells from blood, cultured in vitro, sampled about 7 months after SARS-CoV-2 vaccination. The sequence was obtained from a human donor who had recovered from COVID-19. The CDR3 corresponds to CASSRTSVADTQYF. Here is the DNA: TGTGCCAGCAGCCGTACTAGCGTTGCAGATACGCAGTATTTT.